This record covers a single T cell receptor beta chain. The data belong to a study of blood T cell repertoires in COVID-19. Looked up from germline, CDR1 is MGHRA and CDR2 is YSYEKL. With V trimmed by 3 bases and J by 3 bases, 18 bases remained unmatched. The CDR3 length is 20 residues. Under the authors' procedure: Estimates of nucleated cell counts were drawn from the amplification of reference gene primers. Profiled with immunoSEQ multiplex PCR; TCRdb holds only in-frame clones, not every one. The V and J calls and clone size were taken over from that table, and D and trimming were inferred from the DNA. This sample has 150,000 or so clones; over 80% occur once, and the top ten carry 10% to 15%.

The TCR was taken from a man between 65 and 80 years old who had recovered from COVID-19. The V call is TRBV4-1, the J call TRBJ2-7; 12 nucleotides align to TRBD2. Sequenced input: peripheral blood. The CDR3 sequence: CASSHSTSGSRVLHFYEQYF. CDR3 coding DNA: TGCGCCAGCAGCCACTCGACTAGCGGGAGTCGCGTATTACATTTCTACGAGCAGTACTTC.